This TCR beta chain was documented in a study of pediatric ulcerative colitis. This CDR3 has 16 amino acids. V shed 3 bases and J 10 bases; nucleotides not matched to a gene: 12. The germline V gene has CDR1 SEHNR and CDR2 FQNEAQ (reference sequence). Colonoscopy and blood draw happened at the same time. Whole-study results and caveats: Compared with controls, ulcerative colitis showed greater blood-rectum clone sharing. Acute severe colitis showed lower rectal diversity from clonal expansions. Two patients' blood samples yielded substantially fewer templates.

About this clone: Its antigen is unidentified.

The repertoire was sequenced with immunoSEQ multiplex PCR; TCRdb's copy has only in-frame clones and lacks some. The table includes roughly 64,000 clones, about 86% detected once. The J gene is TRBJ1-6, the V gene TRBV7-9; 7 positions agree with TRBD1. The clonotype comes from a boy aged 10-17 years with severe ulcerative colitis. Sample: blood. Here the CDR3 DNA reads TGTGCCAGCAGCTTCCGCGAGGGGGCCCCGCGGTCACCCCTCCACTTT. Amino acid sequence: CASSFREGAPRSPLHF. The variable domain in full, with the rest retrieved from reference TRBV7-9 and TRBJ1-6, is DTGVSQNPRHKITKRGQNVTFRCDPISEHNRLYWYRQTLGQGPEFLTYFQNEAQLEKSRLLSDRFSAERPKGSFSTLEIQRTEQGDSAMYLCASSFREGAPRSPLHFGNGTRLTVT.